These 21 T cell receptor beta chains share one sample of origin, sequenced in a study of T cells in Graves' hyperthyroidism and ophthalmopathy. Amplification yielded TCR beta CDR3 regions, with RNA transcripts as the source. TCR CDR3 underwent first-round RT-PCR with the HTBI primer set. Each CDR3 protein gets one entry after TCRdb re-called the multiplex PCR reads with MiXCR. In the table there are a few hundred thousand distinct CDR3 sequences, 13% to 15% of which are singletons. Sequenced material: blood. The receptors come from a woman aged 60-75 years with Graves' ophthalmopathy.

The V and J genes are TRBV2 and TRBJ1-2; D call uncertain. Germline V gene lookup returns CDR1 SNHLY and CDR2 FYNNEI. V gave up 7 bases and J gave up 4 bases, with 10 bases separating them. The CDR3 has 12 residues. CDR3 loop: CASNVLSYGYTF. The DNA of the CDR3 is TGTGCCAGCAATGTTTTGAGCTATGGCTACACCTTC.

This clonotype was detected ten times or more. J is TRBJ2-2 and V is TRBV12-3 or TRBV12-4; no clear D. The CDR3 consists of 15 residues. The V end lost 8 bases, the J end lost 4 bases, and 17 bases lay between the germline ends. The CDR3 sequence: CASSDGPARTGELFF. CDR3 DNA sequence: TGTGCCAGCTCCGATGGCCCAGCGCGCACCGGGGAGCTGTTTTTT.

The chain carries TRBV9 and TRBJ2-1; 7 bases are shared with TRBD2. The CDR3 length is 15 residues. V lost 0 bases to trimming and J lost 2 bases; unmatched junction nucleotides: 2. Germline CDR1 reads SGDLS; CDR2 reads YYNGEE. CDR3 sequence reads: CASSVGTSAYNEQFF. The CDR3 DNA is TGTGCCAGCAGCGTAGGGACTAGTGCCTACAATGAGCAGTTCTTC.

The sample holds many counts of this clonotype. V is TRBV12-3 or TRBV12-4 and J is TRBJ1-1; no definite D call. V shed 3 bases and J shed 1 base, with 6 bases lying between them. This CDR3 has 13 amino acids. The CDR3 DNA follows: TGTGCCAGCAGTTTTGGGCAGAACACTGAAGCTTTCTTT. Translation gives CASSFGQNTEAFF.

This clonotype has a count of ten or more. The genes are TRBV29-1 and TRBJ2-5, with D possibly matching TRBD1 (6 bases). CDR1 and CDR2 (germline): SQVTM, ANQGSEA. The CDR3 is 13 residues long. Trimming shortened V by 7 bases and J by 0 bases, and 12 bases separated the two germline ends. The CDR3 DNA reads as TGCAGCGCCCGGGACATACACCAAGAGACCCAGTACTTC. Encoded protein: CSARDIHQETQYF.

The table lists this clonotype with many counts. The chain joins TRBV2 to TRBJ1-4, with D possibly being TRBD1 (5 bases). Germline V gene sequence: CDR1 SNHLY, CDR2 FYNNEI. This CDR3 has 15 amino acids. Trimming stripped 6 bases from V and 6 bases from J, with 17 bases between. The CDR3 here is CASSDGAFLYEKLFF. The CDR3 nucleotides read TGTGCCAGCAGCGACGGGGCCTTCCTTTATGAAAAACTGTTTTTT.

This clonotype was picked up a small number of times. The chain recombines TRBV7-3 with TRBJ1-2; 7 nucleotides line up with TRBD1. Germline CDR1 SGHTA, CDR2 FQGTGA. This CDR3 is 14 amino acids long. V gave up 5 bases and J gave up 6 bases; unmatched junction bases: 9. The CDR3, as DNA: TGTGCCAGCAGCACAGGGGTTGGAGGGGATGGCTACACCTTC. Translating gives CASSTGVGGDGYTF.

This clonotype was detected many times. The chain recombines TRBV28 with TRBJ2-3; no reliable D call. This CDR3 contains 14 residues. Germline loops: CDR1 MDHEN, CDR2 SYDVKM. V was trimmed by 4 bases and J by 2 bases, leaving 10 bases between them. The CDR3 DNA follows: TGTGCCAGCAGTTCTGACAAGCTCACAGATACGCAGTATTTT. This sequence encodes CASSSDKLTDTQYF.

This chain connects TRBV19 to TRBJ2-6, with a possible D match to TRBD1 (5 bases). Looked up from germline, CDR1 is LNHDA and CDR2 is SQIVND (reference sequence). This CDR3 spans 14 amino acids. Trimming removed 10 bases from V and 2 bases from J, with 12 bases in between. CDR3 sequence reads: CATKTEAGANVLTF. As DNA, the CDR3 is TGTGCCACCAAGACAGAGGCTGGGGCCAACGTCCTGACTTTC.

With respect to this clonotype: A read error is possible here, since a much larger clone lies one base away. The genes are TRBV7-2 and TRBJ2-3; TRBD1 matches 8 bases. CDR3 length equals 13 residues. Germline CDR1 reads SGHTA; CDR2 reads FQGNSA. With V trimmed by 7 bases and J by 8 bases, 8 bases remained unmatched. Written as DNA, the CDR3 is TGTGCCAGCATCTCCACAGGGGGAGGTACGCAGTATTTT. This sequence encodes CASISTGGGTQYF.

At least ten counts were recorded for this clonotype. The chain combines TRBV14 with TRBJ1-2, with D possibly being TRBD1 (6 bases). V lost 1 base, J lost 4 bases, and 10 bases lay in between. The V gene's germline CDR1 is SGHDN and CDR2 FVKESK. The CDR3 sequence is 14 residues long. The CDR3 here is CASSQGGTSYGYTF. The CDR3 nucleotides are TGTGCCAGCAGCCAAGGGGGGACAAGCTATGGCTACACCTTC.

This clonotype was recorded at least ten times. V usage is TRBV7-3 and J usage is TRBJ1-1, with no clear D. Per germline, CDR1 SGHTA and CDR2 FQGTGA. The V end lost 2 bases, the J end lost 1 base, and 5 bases lay between the germline ends. This CDR3 comprises 13 residues. The CDR3 here is CASSLLGNTEAFF. In nucleotides, the CDR3 is TGTGCCAGCAGCTTATTGGGGAACACTGAAGCTTTCTTT.

The V call is TRBV7-9, the J call TRBJ2-5; maybe TRBD1 (6 bases). The CDR3 loop spans 15 amino acids. Germline V gene lookup returns CDR1 SEHNR and CDR2 FQNEAQ (reference sequence). V lost 10 bases and J lost 1, with 19 bases in between. CDR3 loop: CANTDDDRPQETQYF. The CDR3 nucleotides are TGTGCCAACACCGACGACGACAGGCCCCAAGAGACCCAGTACTTC.

This clonotype came up many times. The J gene is TRBJ1-5, the V gene TRBV20-1; 7 nucleotides agree with TRBD1. V trimming: 1 base; J trimming: 3 bases; junction bases outside the gene matches: 3. This CDR3 has 14 residues. From germline, CDR1 is DFQATT and CDR2 SNEGSKA (reference sequence). The CDR3 sequence is CSARAGQVNQPQHF. The CDR3 DNA reads TGCAGTGCTAGAGCTGGACAGGTCAATCAGCCCCAGCATTTT.

This clonotype was counted at least ten times. The chain uses TRBV3-1 and TRBJ1-1; D is unresolved. V lost 3 bases to trimming and J lost 7 bases, with 18 bases between them. In germline, CDR1 is LGHDT, CDR2 YNNKEL (reference sequence). The CDR3 spans 15 residues. The CDR3 region is CASSHPRAEGGEAFF. The DNA of the CDR3 is TGTGCCAGCAGCCACCCGAGGGCCGAGGGCGGTGAAGCTTTCTTT.

This clonotype was seen repeatedly, ten times or more. This rearrangement joins TRBV20-1 to TRBJ2-3, with TRBD2 matching 8 bases. The CDR3 runs to 17 residues. Trimming took 5 bases from V and 1 from J; bases not matched to a gene: 14. Germline V gives CDR1 DFQATT, CDR2 SNEGSKA (reference sequence). The CDR3 loop reads CSAPGGAGAPRTDTQYF. CDR3 bases: TGCAGTGCTCCGGGAGGGGCGGGAGCCCCACGCACAGATACGCAGTATTTT.

Only a few counts were recorded for this clonotype. This sequence joins TRBV3-1 and TRBJ2-2; TRBD2 matches 11 bases. From germline, CDR1 is LGHDT and CDR2 YNNKEL (reference sequence). Trimming cost V 4 bases and J 2 bases; bases outside gene matches: 6. There are 17 residues in the CDR3. The CDR3: CASSPVLAGGNTGELFF. The CDR3 nucleotides are TGTGCCAGCAGCCCTGTCCTAGCGGGAGGTAACACCGGGGAGCTGTTTTTT.

On this clonotype: This clone may be a read error of a much larger clone one base away. This rearrangement joins TRBV30 to TRBJ1-6; no firm D call. This CDR3 region has 13 residues. V lost 7 bases, J lost 7 bases, and 14 bases lay in between. CDR1 is GTSNPN and CDR2 is SVGIG in the germline V gene (reference sequence). The CDR3 nucleotides read TGTGCCTCAACACTGGGGAAGAATTCACCCCTCCACTTT. Its translation: CASTLGKNSPLHF.

The sample holds a few counts of this clonotype. The rearrangement joins TRBV19 to TRBJ2-6, with a possible D match to TRBD2 (7 bases). In germline, CDR1 is LNHDA, CDR2 SQIVND (reference sequence). This CDR3 is 17 amino acids long. V was shortened by 1 base and J by 1 base, with 11 bases between the two germline ends. The CDR3 here is CASSIVGGASGANVLTF. The CDR3 DNA reads TGTGCCAGTAGTATAGTGGGGGGGGCGTCTGGGGCCAACGTCCTGACTTTC.

This clonotype was observed a few times. This chain uses TRBV6-2 or TRBV6-3 with TRBJ2-7, with D hard to call. Looked up from germline, CDR1 is MNHEY and CDR2 is SVGEGT. V gave up 4 bases and J gave up 6 bases, with 7 bases separating them. The CDR3 covers 11 residues. The CDR3 nucleotides are TGTGCCAGCAGTTTCGAGGCCGAGCAGTACTTC. Translating gives CASSFEAEQYF.

There are many counts of this clonotype. This chain uses TRBV11-3 with TRBJ2-2, with D perhaps matching TRBD1 (6 bases). The CDR3 extends over 17 amino acids. Germline V lookup: CDR1 SGHNT, CDR2 YENEEA. Trimming took off 6 bases at V and 0 bases at J, with 17 bases between the two ends. DNA of the CDR3: TGTGCCAGCAGTCAGGGCCAGGGGACGACGAACACCGGGGAGCTGTTTTTT. This gives the protein CASSQGQGTTNTGELFF.